This T cell receptor (beta chain) was sequenced for a study of cytomegalovirus exposure and HLA in healthy donors. Primers for the PCR totalled 60 Vbeta and 13 Jbeta. Some clones are missing from TCRdb's copy, which holds only in-frame ones; the method was immunoSEQ multiplex PCR. In all, the sample yields 35,000 to 45,000 clones. The clonotype comes from a male donor in good health and CMV-seronegative. The sequenced material came from PBMCs.

This CDR3 reads CASSIARLRVYNEQFF. The CDR3 bases are TGTGCCAGTAGTATCGCCCGTTTGAGGGTGTACAATGAGCAGTTCTTC. This chain joins TRBV19 and TRBJ2-1; possibly TRBD2 for D (5 bases). This CDR3 is 16 amino acids long. The V gene lost 3 bases and the J gene lost 4 bases, with 16 bases spanning the gap. Germline CDR1 reads LNHDA; CDR2 reads SQIVND (reference sequence).